The clone carrying this T cell receptor beta chain was detected ten times or more. V was pared by 5 bases and J by 4 bases, with 10 bases between. The CDR3 runs 13 residues. Germline loops: CDR1 SGHTA, CDR2 FQGNSA. TCR beta CDR3 region amplification was performed from RNA transcripts. The HTBI primer set was used in a first-round RT-PCR of the TCR CDR3. TCRdb processed the multiplex PCR reads anew with MiXCR; each CDR3 protein has one entry. The sample records under 650,000 distinct CDR3 sequences, around 15% being singletons. These data belong to a study of T cells in Graves' hyperthyroidism and ophthalmopathy.

The sample consisted of blood. The chain carries TRBV7-2 and TRBJ2-3; D uncertain. The source is a woman aged 25 to 39 with Graves' hyperthyroidism. The CDR3 here is CASSPPLPDTQYF. Here the CDR3 DNA reads TGTGCCAGCAGCCCACCACTACCAGATACGCAGTATTTT.